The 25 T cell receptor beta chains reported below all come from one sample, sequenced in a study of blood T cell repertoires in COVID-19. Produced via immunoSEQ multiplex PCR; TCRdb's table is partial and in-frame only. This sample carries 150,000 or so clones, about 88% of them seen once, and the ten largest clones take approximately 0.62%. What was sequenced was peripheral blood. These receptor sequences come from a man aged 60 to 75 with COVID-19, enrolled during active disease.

This CDR3 reads CASSSAYGYTF. Here the CDR3 DNA reads TGTGCCAGTTCGAGCGCCTATGGCTACACCTTC. The V gene is TRBV28, the J gene TRBJ1-2; D is ambiguous. There are 11 residues in the CDR3. V was cut by 9 bases and J by 4 bases, with 9 bases left in between. Germline loops: CDR1 MDHEN, CDR2 SYDVKM.

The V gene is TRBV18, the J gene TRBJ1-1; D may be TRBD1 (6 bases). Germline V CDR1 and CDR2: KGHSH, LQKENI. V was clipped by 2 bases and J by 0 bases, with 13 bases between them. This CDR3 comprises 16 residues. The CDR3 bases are TGTGCCAGCTCACCAAACAGGGTCGGAATGAACACTGAAGCTTTCTTT. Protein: CASSPNRVGMNTEAFF.

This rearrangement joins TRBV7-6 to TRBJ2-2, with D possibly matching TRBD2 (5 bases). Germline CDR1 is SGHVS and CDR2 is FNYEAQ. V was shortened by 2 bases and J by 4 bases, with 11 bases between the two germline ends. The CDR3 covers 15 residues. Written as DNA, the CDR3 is TGTGCCAGCAGCTTACTCCGGGGTGGCACCGGGGAGCTGTTTTTT. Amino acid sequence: CASSLLRGGTGELFF.

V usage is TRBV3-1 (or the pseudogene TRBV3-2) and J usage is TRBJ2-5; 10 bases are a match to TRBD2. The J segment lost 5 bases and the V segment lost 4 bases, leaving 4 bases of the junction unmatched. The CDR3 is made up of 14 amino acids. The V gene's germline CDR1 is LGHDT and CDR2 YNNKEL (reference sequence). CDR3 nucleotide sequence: TGTGCCAGCAGCCCCCTAGCGGGGGCCGAGACCCAGTACTTC. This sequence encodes CASSPLAGAETQYF.

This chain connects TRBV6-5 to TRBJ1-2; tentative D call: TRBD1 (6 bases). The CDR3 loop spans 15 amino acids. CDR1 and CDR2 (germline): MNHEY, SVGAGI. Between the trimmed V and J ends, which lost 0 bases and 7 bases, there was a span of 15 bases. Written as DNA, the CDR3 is TGTGCCAGCAGTTACTCGTTACAGGGTGGGAGTGGCTACACCTTC. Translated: CASSYSLQGGSGYTF.

The CDR3 sequence is CASSPYPAYEQYF. The CDR3 DNA reads as TGTGCCAGCAGCCCCTACCCGGCCTACGAGCAGTACTTC. V is TRBV9 and J is TRBJ2-7, with D uncertain. The CDR3 has 13 residues. Germline CDR1 is SGDLS and CDR2 is YYNGEE. Trimming pared 4 bases from V and 2 bases from J, leaving 10 bases between.

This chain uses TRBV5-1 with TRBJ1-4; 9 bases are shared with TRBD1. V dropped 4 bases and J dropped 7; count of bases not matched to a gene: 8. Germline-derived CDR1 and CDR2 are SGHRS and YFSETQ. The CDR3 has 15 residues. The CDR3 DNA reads TGCGCCAGCAGCAGAACAGGGGGCCGTGTTGAAAAACTGTTTTTT. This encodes CASSRTGGRVEKLFF.

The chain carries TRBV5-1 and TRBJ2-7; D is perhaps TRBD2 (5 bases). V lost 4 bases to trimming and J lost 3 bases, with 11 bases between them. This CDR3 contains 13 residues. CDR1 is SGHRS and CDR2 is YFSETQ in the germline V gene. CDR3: CASSHSSIYEQYF. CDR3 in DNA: TGCGCCAGCAGCCACTCTAGCATCTACGAGCAGTACTTC.

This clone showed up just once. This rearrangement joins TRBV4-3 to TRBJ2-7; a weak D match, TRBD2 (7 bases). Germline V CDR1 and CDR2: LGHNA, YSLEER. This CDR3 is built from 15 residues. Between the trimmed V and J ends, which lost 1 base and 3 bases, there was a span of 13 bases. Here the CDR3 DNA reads TGCGCCAGCAGCCAAGGGCGGGGGCCGTACTACGAGCAGTACTTC. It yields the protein CASSQGRGPYYEQYF.

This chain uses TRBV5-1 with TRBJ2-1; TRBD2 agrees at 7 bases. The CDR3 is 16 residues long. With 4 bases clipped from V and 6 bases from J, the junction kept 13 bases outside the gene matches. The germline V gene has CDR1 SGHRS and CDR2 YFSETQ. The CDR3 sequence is CASSQRVAGVINEQFF. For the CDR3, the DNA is TGCGCCAGCAGCCAGAGGGTAGCGGGTGTGATCAATGAGCAGTTCTTC.

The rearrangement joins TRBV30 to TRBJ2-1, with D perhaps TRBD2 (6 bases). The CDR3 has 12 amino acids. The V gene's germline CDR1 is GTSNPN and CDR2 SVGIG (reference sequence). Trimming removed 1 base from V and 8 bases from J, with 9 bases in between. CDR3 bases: TGTGCCTGGAGTGCTCAGCGGGATGAGCAGTTCTTC. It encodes CAWSAQRDEQFF. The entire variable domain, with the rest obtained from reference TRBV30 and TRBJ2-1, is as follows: SQTIHQWPATLVQPVGSPLSLECTVEGTSNPNLYWYRQAAGRGLQLLFYSVGIGQISSEVPQNLSASRPQDRQFILSSKKLLLSDSGFYLCAWSAQRDEQFFGPGTRLTVL.

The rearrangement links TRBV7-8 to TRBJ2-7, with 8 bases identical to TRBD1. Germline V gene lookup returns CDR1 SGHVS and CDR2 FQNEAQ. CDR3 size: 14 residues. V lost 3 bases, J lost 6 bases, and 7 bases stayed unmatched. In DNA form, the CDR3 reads TGTGCCAGCAGCTTCGACCGACAGGGGAGCGAGCAGTACTTC. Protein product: CASSFDRQGSEQYF. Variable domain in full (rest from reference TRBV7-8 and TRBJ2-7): GAGVSQSPRYKVAKRGQDVALRCDPISGHVSLFWYQQALGQGPEFLTYFQNEAQLDKSGLPSDRFFAERPEGSVSTLKIQRTQQEDSAVYLCASSFDRQGSEQYFGPGTRLTVT.

CDR3 nucleotides: TGTGCCAGCAGGTCTCCGGGACAAACAGCCGGGGAGCTGTTTTTT. This translates into CASRSPGQTAGELFF. The genes are TRBV6-5 and TRBJ2-2, with D possibly TRBD1 on 6 matching bases. The V gene's germline CDR1 is MNHEY and CDR2 SVGAGI. The CDR3 runs 15 residues. Trimming took 6 bases from V and 6 from J, leaving 17 bases between them.

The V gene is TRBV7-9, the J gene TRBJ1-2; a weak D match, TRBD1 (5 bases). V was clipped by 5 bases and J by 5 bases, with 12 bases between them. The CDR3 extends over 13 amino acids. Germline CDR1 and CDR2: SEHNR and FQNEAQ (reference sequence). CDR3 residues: CASSPSGAYGYTF. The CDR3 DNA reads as TGTGCCAGCAGCCCTTCTGGGGCGTATGGCTACACCTTC.

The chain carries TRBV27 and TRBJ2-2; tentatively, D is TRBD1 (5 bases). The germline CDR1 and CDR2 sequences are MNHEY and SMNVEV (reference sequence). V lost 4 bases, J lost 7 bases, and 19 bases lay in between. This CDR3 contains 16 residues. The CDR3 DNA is TGTGCCAGCAGTTCCGAATTTACCAGGGTCGGCGGGGAGCTGTTTTTT. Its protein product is CASSSEFTRVGGELFF.

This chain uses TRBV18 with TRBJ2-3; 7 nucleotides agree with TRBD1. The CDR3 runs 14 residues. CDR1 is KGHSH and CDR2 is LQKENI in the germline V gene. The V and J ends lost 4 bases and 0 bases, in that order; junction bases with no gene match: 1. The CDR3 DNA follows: TGTGCCAGCTCACAGGGGGCAAGCACAGATACGCAGTATTTT. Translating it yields CASSQGASTDTQYF.

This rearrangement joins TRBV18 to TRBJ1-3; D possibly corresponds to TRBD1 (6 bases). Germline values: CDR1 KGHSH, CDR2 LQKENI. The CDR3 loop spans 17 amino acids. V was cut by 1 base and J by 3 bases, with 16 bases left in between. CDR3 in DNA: TGTGCCAGCTCACCACGGACAGACTCCCCTAATGGAAACACCATATATTTT. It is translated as CASSPRTDSPNGNTIYF. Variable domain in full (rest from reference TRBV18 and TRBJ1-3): NAGVMQNPRHLVRRRGQEARLRCSPMKGHSHVYWYRQLPEEGLKFMVYLQKENIIDESGMPKERFSAEFPKEGPSILRIQQVVRGDSAAYFCASSPRTDSPNGNTIYFGEGSWLTVV.

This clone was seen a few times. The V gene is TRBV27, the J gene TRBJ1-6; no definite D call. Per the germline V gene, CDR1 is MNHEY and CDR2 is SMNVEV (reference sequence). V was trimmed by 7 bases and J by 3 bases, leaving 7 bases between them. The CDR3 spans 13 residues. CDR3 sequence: CASTRVYNSPLHF. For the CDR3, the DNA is TGTGCCAGCACCCGGGTCTATAATTCACCCCTCCACTTT.

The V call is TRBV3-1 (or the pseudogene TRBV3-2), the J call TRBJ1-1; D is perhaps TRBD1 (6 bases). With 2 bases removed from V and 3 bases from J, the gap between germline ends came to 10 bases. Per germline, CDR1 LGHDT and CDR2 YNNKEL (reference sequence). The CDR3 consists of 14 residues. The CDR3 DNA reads TGTGCCAGCAGCCAAACCGAGGGGGACACTGAAGCTTTCTTT. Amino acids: CASSQTEGDTEAFF.

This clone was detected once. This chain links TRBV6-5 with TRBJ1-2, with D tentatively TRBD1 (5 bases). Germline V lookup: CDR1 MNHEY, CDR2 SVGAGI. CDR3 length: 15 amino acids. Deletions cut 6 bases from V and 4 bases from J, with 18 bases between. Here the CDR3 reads CASSYRHGAPYGYTF. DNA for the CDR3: TGTGCCAGCAGCTACAGACATGGGGCGCCCTATGGCTACACCTTC.

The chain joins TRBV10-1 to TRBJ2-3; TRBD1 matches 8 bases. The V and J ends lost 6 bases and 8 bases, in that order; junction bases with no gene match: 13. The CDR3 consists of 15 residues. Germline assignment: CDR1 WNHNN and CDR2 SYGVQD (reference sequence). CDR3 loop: CASSRDRLWSGTQYF. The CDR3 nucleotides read TGCGCCAGCAGCCGGGACAGGTTATGGTCAGGTACGCAGTATTTT.

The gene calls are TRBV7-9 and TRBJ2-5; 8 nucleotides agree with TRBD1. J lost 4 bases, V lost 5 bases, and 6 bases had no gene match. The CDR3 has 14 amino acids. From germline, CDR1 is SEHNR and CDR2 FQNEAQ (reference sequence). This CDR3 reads CASSPTGVGETQYF. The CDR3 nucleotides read TGTGCCAGCAGCCCGACAGGGGTTGGAGAGACCCAGTACTTC.

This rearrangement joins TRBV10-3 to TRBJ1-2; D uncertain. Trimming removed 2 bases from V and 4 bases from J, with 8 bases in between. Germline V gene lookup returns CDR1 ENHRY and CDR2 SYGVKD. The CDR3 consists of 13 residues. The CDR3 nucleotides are TGTGCCATCAGTGAGACCCCCGGCTATGGCTACACCTTC. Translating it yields CAISETPGYGYTF.

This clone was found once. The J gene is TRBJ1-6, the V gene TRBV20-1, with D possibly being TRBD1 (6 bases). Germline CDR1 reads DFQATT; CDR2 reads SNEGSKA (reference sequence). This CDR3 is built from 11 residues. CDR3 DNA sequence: TGCGGCGTTGGGGGCGATTCACCCCTCCACTTT. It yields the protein CGVGGDSPLHF.

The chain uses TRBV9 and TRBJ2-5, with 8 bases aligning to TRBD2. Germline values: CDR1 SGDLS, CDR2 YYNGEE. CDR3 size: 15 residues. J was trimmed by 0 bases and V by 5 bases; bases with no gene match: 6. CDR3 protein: CASSSSGVYQETQYF. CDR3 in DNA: TGTGCCAGCAGTAGTAGCGGGGTATACCAAGAGACCCAGTACTTC.